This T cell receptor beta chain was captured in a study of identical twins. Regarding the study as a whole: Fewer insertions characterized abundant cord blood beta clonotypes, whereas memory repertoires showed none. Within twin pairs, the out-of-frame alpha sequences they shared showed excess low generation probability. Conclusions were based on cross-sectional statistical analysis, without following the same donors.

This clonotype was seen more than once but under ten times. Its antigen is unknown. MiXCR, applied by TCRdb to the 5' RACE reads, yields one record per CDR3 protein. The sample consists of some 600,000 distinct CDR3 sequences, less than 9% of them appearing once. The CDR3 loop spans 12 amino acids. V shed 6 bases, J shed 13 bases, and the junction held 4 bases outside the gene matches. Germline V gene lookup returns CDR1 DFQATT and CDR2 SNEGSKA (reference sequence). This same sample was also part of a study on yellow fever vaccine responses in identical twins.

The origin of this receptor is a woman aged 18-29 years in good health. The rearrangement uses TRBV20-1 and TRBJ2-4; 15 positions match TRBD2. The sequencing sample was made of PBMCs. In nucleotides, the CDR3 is TGCAGTGCACGAGGACTAGCGGGAGGGCAGTACTTC. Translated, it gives CSARGLAGGQYF.